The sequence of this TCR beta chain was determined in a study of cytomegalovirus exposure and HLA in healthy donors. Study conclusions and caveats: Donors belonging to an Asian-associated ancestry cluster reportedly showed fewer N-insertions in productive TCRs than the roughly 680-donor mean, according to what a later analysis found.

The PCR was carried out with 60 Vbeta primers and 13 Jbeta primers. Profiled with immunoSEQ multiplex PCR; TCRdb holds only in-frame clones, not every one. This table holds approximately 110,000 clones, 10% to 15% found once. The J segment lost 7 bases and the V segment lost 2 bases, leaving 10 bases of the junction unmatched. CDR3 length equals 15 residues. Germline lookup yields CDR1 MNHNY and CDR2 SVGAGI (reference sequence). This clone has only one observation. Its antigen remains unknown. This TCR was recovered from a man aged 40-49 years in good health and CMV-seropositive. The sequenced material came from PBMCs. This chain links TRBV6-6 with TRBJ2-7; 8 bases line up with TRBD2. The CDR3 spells CASSYGVGGRPEQYF. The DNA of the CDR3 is TGTGCCAGCAGTTACGGGGTGGGCGGGAGGCCTGAGCAGTACTTC.